The T cell receptor (beta chain) under discussion was sequenced for a study of blood T cells in healthy people across ages. Overall study context: Template switching caught about one barcoded beta molecule for each two T cells.

V lost 2 bases and J lost 0, with 8 bases in between. Germline CDR1 reads SNHLY; CDR2 reads FYNNEI. This CDR3 contains 15 residues. The authors ran a second PCR of roughly 7 to 11 cycles using a sample-barcoded 5' primer and a J-beta primer mix. TCRdb re-called the 5' RACE reads with MiXCR, one entry per CDR3 protein. The table has about 1.4 million distinct CDR3 sequences, 59% seen once; the top ten hold 6.5% to 8.5%. About this clonotype: Its antigen remains unidentified.

Notes on the study in general: Naive CD4+ cell counts and diversity both ran higher in long-lived than in aged donors.

The sequencing input was blood. The chain uses TRBV2 and TRBJ1-5, with D possibly being TRBD1 (6 bases). The sequence was obtained from a man younger than 30 in good health. The CDR3 loop reads CASSEQGFSNQPQHF. The DNA of the CDR3 is TGTGCCAGCAGTGAACAGGGGTTTAGCAATCAGCCCCAGCATTTT. The entire variable domain, with the rest obtained from reference TRBV2 and TRBJ1-5, is as follows: EPEVTQTPSHQVTQMGQEVILRCVPISNHLYFYWYRQILGQKVEFLVSFYNNEISEKSEIFDDQFSVERPDGSNFTLKIRSTKLEDSAMYFCASSEQGFSNQPQHFGDGTRLSIL.